The clone carrying this T cell receptor (beta chain) appeared a single time. Sequencing used immunoSEQ multiplex PCR; TCRdb keeps in-frame clones, though not all of them. The data contain 95,000 to 110,000 clones, 91% of them singletons. This specimen comes from a study of T cell responses to AZD1222 COVID-19 vaccine. The V gene's germline CDR1 is MNHEY and CDR2 SVGEGT. The junction had 3 bases not matched to a gene; V was cut back by 4 bases and J by 0 bases. CDR3 length: 16 amino acids. The source was peripheral blood, collected on day 0 of AZD1222 vaccination. The rearrangement joins TRBV6-2 or TRBV6-3 to TRBJ2-6, with 7 nucleotides matching TRBD2. The source of this sequence is an adult in good health. The chain's CDR3 is CASSSSGLSGANVLTF. The DNA for the CDR3 is TGTGCCAGCAGTTCTAGCGGCCTCTCTGGGGCCAACGTCCTGACTTTC.